The 20 T cell receptor beta chains in this list originate from one sample, sequenced in a study of beta chain features in type 1 diabetes. Expressed TCRB transcripts were sequenced because the isolated RNA had all been reverse transcribed beforehand. The method was immunoSEQ multiplex PCR; TCRdb's version includes in-frame clones alone and lacks a portion of them. The repertoire holds some 360,000 clones, with around a fifth as singletons. The sequencing input was naive CD4+ T cells from blood. The receptors come from a woman aged 18-35 years in good health.

The rearrangement links TRBV30 to TRBJ1-2, with 10 positions matching TRBD1. V lost 3 bases to trimming and J lost 4 bases; unmatched junction nucleotides: 2. Germline V gene sequence: CDR1 GTSNPN, CDR2 SVGIG (reference sequence). The CDR3 is made up of 13 amino acids. In DNA, the CDR3 is TGTGCCTGGAGACGACAGGGGGCCTATGGCTACACCTTC. The encoded protein is CAWRRQGAYGYTF.

This clone has a handful of counts. CDR3 coding DNA: TGTGCCTGGGCCGGGAGGGAGGATACGCAGTATTTT. This encodes CAWAGREDTQYF. V usage is TRBV30 and J usage is TRBJ2-3, with 8 bases that match TRBD2. This CDR3 has 12 residues. V was pared by 5 bases and J by 6 bases, with 4 bases of the junction left unmatched. Germline lookup yields CDR1 GTSNPN and CDR2 SVGIG (reference sequence).

The table lists this clone with a few counts. The chain carries TRBV6-1 and TRBJ1-2; TRBD1 matches at 7 bases. Trimming removed 6 bases from V and 2 bases from J; junction bases left unmatched: 9. The CDR3 runs to 15 residues. Germline assignment: CDR1 MNHNS and CDR2 SASEGT. The CDR3 nucleotides read TGTGCCAGCAGAATGAGGACAGGAGCAAACTATGGCTACACCTTC. Its translation is CASRMRTGANYGYTF.

This chain uses TRBV7-2 with TRBJ2-3; 10 positions match TRBD1. This CDR3 has 14 residues. The germline gives CDR1 SGHTA, CDR2 FQGNSA. V gave up 5 bases and J gave up 4 bases; unmatched junction bases: 3. The CDR3 region has the DNA TGTGCCAGCAGCGCCGGACAGGGGGCAGATACGCAGTATTTT. Translation: CASSAGQGADTQYF.

The chain carries TRBV7-8 and TRBJ1-2; D might be TRBD1 (6 bases). The CDR3 covers 13 residues. The germline gives CDR1 SGHVS, CDR2 FQNEAQ. V was pared by 6 bases and J by 2 bases, with 10 bases between. The CDR3 bases are TGTGCCAGCAGAACCGGGACAAACTATGGCTACACCTTC. As protein: CASRTGTNYGYTF.

V and J are TRBV19 and TRBJ1-2; D gene uncertain. The CDR3 extends over 12 amino acids. Germline CDR1 LNHDA, CDR2 SQIVND (reference sequence). The V gene lost 7 bases and the J gene lost 2 bases, with 8 bases spanning the gap. Written as DNA, the CDR3 is TGTGCCAGTAACCAGGTGAACTATGGCTACACCTTC. This sequence encodes CASNQVNYGYTF.

This clone has only a few counts. The chain recombines TRBV4-3 with TRBJ2-6; weak D call: TRBD2 (6 bases). The germline gives CDR1 LGHNA, CDR2 YSLEER. The CDR3 runs 17 residues. Trimming took 4 bases from V and 0 from J, leaving 13 bases between them. In DNA form, the CDR3 reads TGCGCCAGCAGCCCGTCGGGGGTGAACTCTGGGGCCAACGTCCTGACTTTC. It translates to CASSPSGVNSGANVLTF.

This clone was seen a few times. The junction differs from germline at one of its ends, possibly a read error. The chain is built from TRBV7-7 and TRBJ2-3; a weak D match, TRBD2 (5 bases). The CDR3 contains 15 residues. Per the germline V gene, CDR1 is SSHAT and CDR2 is FNYEAQ (reference sequence). The CDR3: CASSQWTRGTDTQYF. The CDR3 bases are TGTGCTAGCAGCCAATGGACCCGAGGGACAGATACGCAGTATTTT.

This clone was counted between two and nine times. The gene calls are TRBV6-1 and TRBJ1-1, with TRBD1 as a possible D gene (5 bases). CDR3 length equals 15 residues. The V and J ends lost 0 bases and 0 bases respectively, with 8 bases between them. Germline loops: CDR1 MNHNS, CDR2 SASEGT. CDR3 region: CASSEALTVNTEAFF. DNA for the CDR3: TGTGCCAGCAGTGAAGCCCTGACAGTGAACACTGAAGCTTTCTTT.

The chain combines TRBV7-3 with TRBJ2-2, with 8 bases lining up with TRBD2. Germline V CDR1 and CDR2: SGHTA, FQGTGA. The CDR3 is made up of 16 amino acids. Losses at the gene ends were 5 bases for V and 1 base for J; bases not matched to a gene: 6. CDR3: CASSQLAGRNTGELFF. Here the CDR3 DNA reads TGTGCCAGCAGCCAATTAGCGGGGAGGAACACCGGGGAGCTGTTTTTT. Full variable domain (missing parts from reference TRBV7-3 and TRBJ2-2): GAGVSQTPSNKVTEKGKYVELRCDPISGHTALYWYRQSLGQGPEFLIYFQGTGAADDSGLPNDRFFAVRPEGSVSTLKIQRTERGDSAVYLCASSQLAGRNTGELFFGEGSRLTVL.

As for this clone: The same CDR3 arises from other DNA sequences in this sample as well. The V call is TRBV30, the J call TRBJ2-7; the D gene is possibly TRBD2 (6 bases). CDR3 length: 13 amino acids. V was cut by 4 bases and J by 2 bases, with 12 bases left in between. Per germline, CDR1 GTSNPN and CDR2 SVGIG (reference sequence). DNA for the CDR3: TGTGCCTGGACCAGAGCGGGCCCCTACGAGCAGTACTTC. Translating gives CAWTRAGPYEQYF. Based on the CDR3 plus reference TRBV30 and TRBJ2-7, the full variable domain is SQTIHQWPATLVQPVGSPLSLECTVEGTSNPNLYWYRQAAGRGLQLLFYSVGIGQISSEVPQNLSASRPQDRQFILSSKKLLLSDSGFYLCAWTRAGPYEQYFGPGTRLTVT.

The sample holds a few counts of this clone. The J gene is TRBJ2-7, the V gene TRBV4-3; 16 nucleotides align to TRBD2. V was pared by 3 bases and J by 5 bases, with 10 bases of the junction left unmatched. The CDR3 spans 18 residues. Germline CDR1 reads LGHNA; CDR2 reads YSLEER. CDR3 nucleotides: TGCGCCAGCAGCCATGGAAGGGGACTAGCGGGGGGGCGTGACGAGCAGTACTTC. This gives the protein CASSHGRGLAGGRDEQYF.

The V call is TRBV29-1, the J call TRBJ1-2; 7 nucleotides agree with TRBD1. The CDR3 is 15 residues long. V shed 1 base and J 4 bases; nucleotides not matched to a gene: 9. The V gene's germline CDR1 is SQVTM and CDR2 ANQGSEA. The DNA of the CDR3 is TGCAGCGTTGAAGTCGTGGGACAGATCTTCTATGGCTACACCTTC. Amino acid sequence: CSVEVVGQIFYGYTF. The entire variable domain, with the rest obtained from reference TRBV29-1 and TRBJ1-2, is as follows: SAVISQKPSRDICQRGTSLTIQCQVDSQVTMMFWYRQQPGQSLTLIATANQGSEATYESGFVIDKFPISRPNLTFSTLTVSNMSPEDSSIYLCSVEVVGQIFYGYTFGSGTRLTVV.

The chain couples TRBV18 to TRBJ2-7; TRBD2 is a possible D gene (6 bases). Between the trimmed V and J ends, which lost 3 bases and 1 base, there was a span of 10 bases. Germline CDR1 and CDR2: KGHSH and LQKENI. The CDR3 consists of 14 residues. CDR3 loop: CASSPGLVSYEQYF. The CDR3 DNA is TGTGCCAGCTCACCGGGACTCGTGTCCTACGAGCAGTACTTC.

With respect to this clone: Other DNA sequences within the sample encode an identical CDR3. The J gene is TRBJ2-5, the V gene TRBV6-5, with D tentatively TRBD2 (5 bases). Trimming took off 5 bases at V and 5 bases at J, with 12 bases between the two ends. This CDR3 has 13 residues. Germline CDR1 and CDR2: MNHEY and SVGAGI. The CDR3 sequence: CASSPDLGETQYF. The CDR3 region has the DNA TGTGCCAGCAGTCCGGACTTGGGGGAGACCCAGTACTTC.

This clone has more than one count but fewer than ten. This chain links TRBV10-3 with TRBJ1-5, with TRBD1 matching over 7 bases. The CDR3 runs 14 residues. Germline assignment: CDR1 ENHRY and CDR2 SYGVKD. The V segment lost 6 bases and the J segment 4 bases; nucleotides outside the gene matches: 6. CDR3 residues: CAIRSDRVNQPQHF. DNA of the CDR3: TGTGCCATCAGGTCTGACAGGGTAAATCAGCCCCAGCATTTT.

This sequence joins TRBV15 and TRBJ2-2; D uncertain. The germline V gene has CDR1 LNHNV and CDR2 YYDKDF (reference sequence). Trimming took off 2 bases at V and 6 bases at J, with 16 bases between the two ends. This CDR3 has 16 amino acids. The CDR3 sequence is CATSRNSPKTAGELFF. The CDR3 nucleotides read TGTGCCACCAGCAGAAATTCCCCCAAAACGGCCGGGGAGCTGTTTTTT.

The chain uses TRBV6-6 and TRBJ2-7; TRBD1 matches at 7 bases. The germline CDR1 and CDR2 sequences are MNHNY and SVGAGI (reference sequence). CDR3 length: 15 residues. Germline trimming cut 6 bases from V and 2 bases from J; bases unmatched to any gene: 10. DNA of the CDR3: TGTGCCAGCAGACCCTGGACAGGCGACACCTACGAGCAGTACTTC. Translated, it gives CASRPWTGDTYEQYF.

As concerns this clone: Other DNA sequences within the sample encode an identical CDR3. The chain combines TRBV30 with TRBJ1-2; no firm D call. V gave up 3 bases and J gave up 5 bases, with 7 bases separating them. The CDR3 contains 11 residues. Germline V CDR1 and CDR2: GTSNPN, SVGIG (reference sequence). Written as DNA, the CDR3 is TGTGCCTGGAGCACGGGATATGGCTACACCTTC. Protein product: CAWSTGYGYTF.

This sequence joins TRBV11-2 and TRBJ2-7; no clear D gene. In germline, CDR1 is SGHAT, CDR2 FQNNGV. Trimming cost V 8 bases and J 2 bases, with 10 bases left between them. This CDR3 is built from 12 residues. The CDR3 region is CASAARTYEQYF. The CDR3 DNA follows: TGTGCCAGCGCGGCCCGTACCTACGAGCAGTACTTC. The variable domain in full, with the rest retrieved from reference TRBV11-2 and TRBJ2-7, is EAGVAQSPRYKIIEKRQSVAFWCNPISGHATLYWYQQILGQGPKLLIQFQNNGVVDDSQLPKDRFSAERLKGVDSTLKIQPAKLEDSAVYLCASAARTYEQYFGPGTRLTVT.